This T cell receptor beta chain comes out of a study of metastatic and nonmetastatic thyroid tumors. Whole-study context: Peripheral blood and tumor or nodule samples from malignant and benign thyroid patients were compared.

TCRdb recomputed clones from the PCR reads via MiXCR. The repertoire holds about 7,400 clones, with 25% to 35% as singletons. The CDR3 is 15 residues long. V shed 6 bases and J shed 6 bases, with 17 bases lying between them. None of the patients had undergone any treatment ahead of thyroid surgery. The sample was adjacent normal tissue. The rearrangement joins TRBV12-3 or TRBV12-4 to TRBJ2-2; D is unresolved. The TCR comes from a male donor with papillary thyroid cancer or a benign thyroid nodule (not recorded which). Some clones in this sample may be carry-over from other donors' samples. CDR3 coding DNA: TGTGCCAGCAGCCCGGGTCATTCGGCGGCCGGGGAGCTGTTTTTT. It yields the protein CASSPGHSAAGELFF.